This T cell receptor (beta chain) was retrieved from a study of metastatic and nonmetastatic thyroid tumors. On the study more broadly: Comparison of repertoires was carried out across blood and tumor or nodule tissue from malignant and benign thyroid patients.

The study's findings and limits: TCR beta diversity was reportedly significantly higher in malignant thyroid tumors than benign nodules, in blood and tumor.

Per the study methods: Clinicopathological groups differed in CDR3, with these differences serving to build a distant-metastasis classifier for papillary thyroid cancer. TCRdb reanalyzed the PCR reads via MiXCR. TCRdb's processing, not the study's, gives the V and J calls here. The sample contains about 69,000 clones, around 14% of which appear only once. Trimming removed 2 bases from V and 0 bases from J, with 9 bases in between. CDR1 is MGHRA, CDR2 YSYEKL, per germline. The CDR3 loop spans 15 amino acids. This clone was counted ten times or more. Its specificity is not known. There were no patients who had received any treatment before thyroid surgery.

The sequence came from a male donor with papillary thyroid cancer or a benign thyroid nodule (not recorded which). Some clones in this sample may be carry-over from other donors' samples. Sequencing input: blood. V gene TRBV4-1 combines with J gene TRBJ2-3; a weak D match, TRBD2 (5 bases). CDR3 protein: CASSQRSGSTDTQYF. CDR3 DNA sequence: TGCGCCAGCAGCCAAAGGAGCGGTAGCACAGATACGCAGTATTTT.